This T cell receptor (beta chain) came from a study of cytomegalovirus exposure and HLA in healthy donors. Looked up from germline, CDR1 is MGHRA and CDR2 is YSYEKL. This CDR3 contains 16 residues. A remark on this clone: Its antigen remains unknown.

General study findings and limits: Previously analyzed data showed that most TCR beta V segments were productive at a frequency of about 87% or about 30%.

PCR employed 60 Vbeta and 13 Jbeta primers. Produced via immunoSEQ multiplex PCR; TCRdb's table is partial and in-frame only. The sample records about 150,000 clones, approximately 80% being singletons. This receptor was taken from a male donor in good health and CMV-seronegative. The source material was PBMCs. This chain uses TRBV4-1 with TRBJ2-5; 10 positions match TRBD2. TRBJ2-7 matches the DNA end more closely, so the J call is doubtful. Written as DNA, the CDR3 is TGCGCCAGCAGCCAAGATGGAGCGGGGGGGCCTGACGAGCAGTACTTC. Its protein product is CASSQDGAGGPDEQYF.